This TCR beta chain was identified in a study of regulatory T cells in long-lasting Graves disease. Combining iRepertoire HTBI primers with Arm-PCR of CDR3 regions, the authors built TCR beta libraries. TCRdb fed the multiplex PCR reads into MiXCR, producing one record per CDR3 protein. The data hold 680,000 or so distinct CDR3 sequences, with less than 20% observed a single time. This clonotype was seen at least ten times. Germline trimming cut 8 bases from V and 4 bases from J; bases unmatched to any gene: 7. The germline V gene has CDR1 MDHEN and CDR2 SYDVKM. This CDR3 comprises 13 residues. Time point meaning: newly diagnosed GD, antithyroid drugs for less than 3 months. Scientists built the TCR library using RNA that was extracted from PBMCs. These sequences were also reported in another study, on T cells in Graves' hyperthyroidism and ophthalmopathy. Per that paper: Researchers found most expanded thyroid clonotypes above 0.001 in blood as well.

This clonotype originated in a woman between 25 and 40 years old with Graves disease. The sequencing used peripheral blood mononuclear cells (PBMCs), collected at new diagnosis, from a patient treated with antithyroid drugs. The chain recombines TRBV28 with TRBJ2-7, with 8 bases that match TRBD1. The CDR3 loop reads CASAPGGSYEQYF. The CDR3 DNA reads TGTGCCAGCGCGCCAGGGGGCTCTTACGAGCAGTACTTC.